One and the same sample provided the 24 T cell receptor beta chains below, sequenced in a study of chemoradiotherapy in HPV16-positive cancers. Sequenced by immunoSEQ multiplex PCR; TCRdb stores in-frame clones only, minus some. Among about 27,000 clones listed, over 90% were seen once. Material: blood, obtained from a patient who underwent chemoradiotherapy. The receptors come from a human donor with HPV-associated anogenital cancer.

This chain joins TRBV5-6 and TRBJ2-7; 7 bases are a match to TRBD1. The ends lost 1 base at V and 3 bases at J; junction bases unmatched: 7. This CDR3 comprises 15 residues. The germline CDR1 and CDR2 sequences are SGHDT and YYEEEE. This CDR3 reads CASSLRGQSLYEQYF. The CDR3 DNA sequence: TGTGCCAGCAGCTTGAGGGGACAGAGCCTCTACGAGCAGTACTTC.

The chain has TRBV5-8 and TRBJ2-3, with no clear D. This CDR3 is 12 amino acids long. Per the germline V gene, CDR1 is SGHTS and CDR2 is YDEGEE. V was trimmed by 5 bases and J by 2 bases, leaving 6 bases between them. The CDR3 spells CASSPHTDTQYF. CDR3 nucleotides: TGTGCCAGCAGTCCCCACACAGATACGCAGTATTTT.

The CDR3 DNA sequence: TGCGCCAGCAGCCAAGGACCGGGAGGTTTGGGTCAGCCCCAGCATTTT. It yields the protein CASSQGPGGLGQPQHF. This chain uses TRBV4-1 with TRBJ1-5; D unclear. This CDR3 comprises 16 residues. Per germline, CDR1 MGHRA and CDR2 YSYEKL. V was trimmed by 1 base and J by 6 bases, leaving 16 bases between them.

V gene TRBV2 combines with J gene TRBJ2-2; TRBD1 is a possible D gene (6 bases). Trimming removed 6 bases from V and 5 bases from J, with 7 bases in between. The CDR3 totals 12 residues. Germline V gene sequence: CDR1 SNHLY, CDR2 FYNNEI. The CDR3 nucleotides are TGTGCCAGCAGCGGACAGACCGGGGAGCTGTTTTTT. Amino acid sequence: CASSGQTGELFF.

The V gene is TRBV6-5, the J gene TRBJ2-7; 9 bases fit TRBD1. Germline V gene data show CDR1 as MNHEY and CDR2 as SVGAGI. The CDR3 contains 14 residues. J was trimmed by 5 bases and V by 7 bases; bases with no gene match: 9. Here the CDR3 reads CASTWTGVGDEQYF. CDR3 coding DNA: TGTGCCAGCACATGGACAGGGGTGGGTGACGAGCAGTACTTC.

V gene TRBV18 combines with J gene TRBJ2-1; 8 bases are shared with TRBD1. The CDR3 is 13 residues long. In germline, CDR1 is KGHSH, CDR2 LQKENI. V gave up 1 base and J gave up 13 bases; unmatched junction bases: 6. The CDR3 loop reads CASSPLRQGPQFF. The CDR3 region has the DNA TGTGCCAGCTCACCACTGAGACAGGGGCCTCAGTTCTTC.

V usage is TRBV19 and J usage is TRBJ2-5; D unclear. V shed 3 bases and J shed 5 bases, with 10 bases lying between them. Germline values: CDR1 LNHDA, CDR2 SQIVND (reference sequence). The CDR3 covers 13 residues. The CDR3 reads CASSIYARETQYF. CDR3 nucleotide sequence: TGTGCCAGTAGTATTTATGCTCGGGAGACCCAGTACTTC.

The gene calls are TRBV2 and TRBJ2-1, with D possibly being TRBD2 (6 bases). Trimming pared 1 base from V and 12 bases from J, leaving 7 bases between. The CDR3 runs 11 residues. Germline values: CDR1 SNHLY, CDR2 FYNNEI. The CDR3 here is CASSEGGVQFF. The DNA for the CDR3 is TGTGCCAGCAGTGAAGGGGGGGTGCAGTTCTTC. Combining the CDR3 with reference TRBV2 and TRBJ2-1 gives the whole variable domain EPEVTQTPSHQVTQMGQEVILRCVPISNHLYFYWYRQILGQKVEFLVSFYNNEISEKSEIFDDQFSVERPDGSNFTLKIRSTKLEDSAMYFCASSEGGVQFFGPGTRLTVL.

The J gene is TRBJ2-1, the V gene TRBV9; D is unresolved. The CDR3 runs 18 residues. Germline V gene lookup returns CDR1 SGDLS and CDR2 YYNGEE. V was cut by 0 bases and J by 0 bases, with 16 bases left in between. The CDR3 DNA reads TGTGCCAGCAGCGTAGCAGTCGCGGATCCTAGCTCCTACAATGAGCAGTTCTTC. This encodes CASSVAVADPSSYNEQFF.

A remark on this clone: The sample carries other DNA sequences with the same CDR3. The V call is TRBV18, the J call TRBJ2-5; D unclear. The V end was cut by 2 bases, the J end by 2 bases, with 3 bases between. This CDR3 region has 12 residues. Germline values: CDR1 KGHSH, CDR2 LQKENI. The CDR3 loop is CASSPYQETQYF. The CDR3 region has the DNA TGTGCCAGCTCACCATATCAAGAGACCCAGTACTTC.

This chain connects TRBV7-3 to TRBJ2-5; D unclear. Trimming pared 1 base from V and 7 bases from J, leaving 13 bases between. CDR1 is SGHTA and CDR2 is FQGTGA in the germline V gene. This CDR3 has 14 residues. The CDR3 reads CASSLNGQKGTQYF. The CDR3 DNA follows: TGTGCCAGCAGCTTAAACGGTCAGAAGGGGACCCAGTACTTC.

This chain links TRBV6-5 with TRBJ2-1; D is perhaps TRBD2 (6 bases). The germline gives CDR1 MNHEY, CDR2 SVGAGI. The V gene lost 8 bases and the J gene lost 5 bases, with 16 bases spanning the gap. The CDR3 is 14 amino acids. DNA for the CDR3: TGTGCCAGCCGGGACTCCAGACTTAACAATGAGCAGTTCTTC. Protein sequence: CASRDSRLNNEQFF.

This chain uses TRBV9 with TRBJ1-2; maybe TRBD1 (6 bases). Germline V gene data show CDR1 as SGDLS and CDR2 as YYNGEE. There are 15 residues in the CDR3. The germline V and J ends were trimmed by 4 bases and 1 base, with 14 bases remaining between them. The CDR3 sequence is CASSPHGGVNYGYTF. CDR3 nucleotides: TGTGCCAGCAGCCCACATGGGGGCGTTAACTATGGCTACACCTTC.

CDR3: CAISESGHLNEKLFF. The DNA for the CDR3 is TGTGCCATCAGTGAGTCTGGACACCTTAATGAAAAACTGTTTTTT. V and J are TRBV10-3 and TRBJ1-4; tentatively, D is TRBD1 (5 bases). V was clipped by 0 bases and J by 4 bases, with 9 bases between them. The CDR3 is 15 residues long. CDR1 and CDR2 (germline): ENHRY, SYGVKD.

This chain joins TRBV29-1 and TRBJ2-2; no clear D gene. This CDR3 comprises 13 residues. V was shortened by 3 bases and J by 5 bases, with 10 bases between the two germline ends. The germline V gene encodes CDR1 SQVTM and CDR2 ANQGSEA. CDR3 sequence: CSVDTGRTGELFF. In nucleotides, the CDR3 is TGCAGCGTTGATACTGGACGGACCGGGGAGCTGTTTTTT.

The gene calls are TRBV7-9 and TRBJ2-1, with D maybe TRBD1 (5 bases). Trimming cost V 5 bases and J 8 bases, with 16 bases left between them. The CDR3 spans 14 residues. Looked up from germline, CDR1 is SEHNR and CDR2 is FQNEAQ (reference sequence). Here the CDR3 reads CASSNWKDSYEQFF. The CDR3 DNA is TGTGCCAGCAGCAACTGGAAAGACAGTTATGAGCAGTTCTTC.

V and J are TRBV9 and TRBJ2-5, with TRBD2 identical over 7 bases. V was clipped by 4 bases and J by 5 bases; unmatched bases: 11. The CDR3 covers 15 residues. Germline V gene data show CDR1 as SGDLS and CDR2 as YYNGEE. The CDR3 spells CASSPRTREGETQYF. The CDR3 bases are TGTGCCAGCAGCCCCCGGACTAGGGAGGGTGAGACCCAGTACTTC.

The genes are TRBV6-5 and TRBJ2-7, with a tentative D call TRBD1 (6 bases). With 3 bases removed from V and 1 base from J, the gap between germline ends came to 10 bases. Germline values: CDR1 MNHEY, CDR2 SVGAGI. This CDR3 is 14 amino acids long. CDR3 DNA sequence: TGTGCCAGCAGTTATGGAGACAGGTCCTACGAGCAGTACTTC. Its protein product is CASSYGDRSYEQYF.

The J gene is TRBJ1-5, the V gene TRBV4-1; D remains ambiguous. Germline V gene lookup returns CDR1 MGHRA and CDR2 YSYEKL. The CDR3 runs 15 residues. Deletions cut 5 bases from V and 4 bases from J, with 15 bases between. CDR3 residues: CASSAGIGWNQPQHF. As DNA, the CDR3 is TGCGCCAGCAGCGCCGGCATCGGGTGGAATCAGCCCCAGCATTTT.

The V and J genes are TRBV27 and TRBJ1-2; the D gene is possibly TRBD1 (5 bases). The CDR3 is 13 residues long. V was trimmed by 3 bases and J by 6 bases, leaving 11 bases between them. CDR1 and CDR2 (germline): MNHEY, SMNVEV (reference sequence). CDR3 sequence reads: CASSFRGLNGYTF. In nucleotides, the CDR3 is TGTGCCAGCAGTTTCCGGGGGTTAAATGGCTACACCTTC.

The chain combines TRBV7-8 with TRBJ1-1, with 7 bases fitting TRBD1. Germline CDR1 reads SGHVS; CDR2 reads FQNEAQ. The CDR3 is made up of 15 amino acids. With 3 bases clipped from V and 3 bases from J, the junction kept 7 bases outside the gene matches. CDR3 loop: CASSFSGGFYTEAFF. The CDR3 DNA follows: TGTGCCAGCAGCTTTTCAGGGGGATTCTACACTGAAGCTTTCTTT.

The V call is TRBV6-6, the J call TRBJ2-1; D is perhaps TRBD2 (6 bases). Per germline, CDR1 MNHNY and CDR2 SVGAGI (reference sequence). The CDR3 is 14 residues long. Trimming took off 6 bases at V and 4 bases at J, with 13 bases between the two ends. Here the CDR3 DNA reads TGTGCCAGCAGCTGGGACTCAACTTACAATGAGCAGTTCTTC. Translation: CASSWDSTYNEQFF.

The CDR3 DNA is TGTGCCAGTAGTATGGTAGCTTTACAAGAGACCCAGTACTTC. It yields the protein CASSMVALQETQYF. The chain couples TRBV19 to TRBJ2-5; D is unresolved. The germline gives CDR1 LNHDA, CDR2 SQIVND (reference sequence). V was pared by 3 bases and J by 2 bases, with 10 bases between. This CDR3 spans 14 amino acids.

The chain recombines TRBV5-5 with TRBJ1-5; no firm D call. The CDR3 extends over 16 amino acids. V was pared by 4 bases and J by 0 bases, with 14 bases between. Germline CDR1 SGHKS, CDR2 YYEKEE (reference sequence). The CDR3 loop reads CASSALRGDSNQPQHF. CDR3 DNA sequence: TGTGCCAGCAGCGCCCTCCGGGGAGATAGCAATCAGCCCCAGCATTTT.